This T cell receptor (beta chain) was found in a study of shared clonotypes between healthy human individuals. Overall study context: A couple of women and a few men aged 18 to 49 made up the donors. Overall study findings and caveats: Sharing of clonotypes among donors was expected to vary with sequencing depth.

About this clone itself: Its cognate antigen is unknown. At the DNA level, this CDR3 is encoded by other sequences in the same sample as well.

The V and J ends lost 3 bases and 6 bases respectively, with 13 bases between them. The CDR3 extends over 14 amino acids. CDR1 KGHSH and CDR2 LQKENI come from the germline V gene. When replicate PCRs were run on sorted subsets, they used roughly 0.2 ug DNA, about 30,000 T cell genomes. Sequenced by immunoSEQ multiplex PCR; TCRdb stores in-frame clones only, minus some. The data show roughly 2.5 million clones, more than 90% seen once. The V call is TRBV18, the J call TRBJ2-3; no clear D gene. Input material: naive CD4+ T cells sorted from blood. Subset: CD45RA+ positively selected. The clonotype comes from a young man in good health. CDR3 nucleotides: TGTGCCAGCTCACCTCCGGCCCTTCGGGATACGCAGTATTTT. Translating it yields CASSPPALRDTQYF.